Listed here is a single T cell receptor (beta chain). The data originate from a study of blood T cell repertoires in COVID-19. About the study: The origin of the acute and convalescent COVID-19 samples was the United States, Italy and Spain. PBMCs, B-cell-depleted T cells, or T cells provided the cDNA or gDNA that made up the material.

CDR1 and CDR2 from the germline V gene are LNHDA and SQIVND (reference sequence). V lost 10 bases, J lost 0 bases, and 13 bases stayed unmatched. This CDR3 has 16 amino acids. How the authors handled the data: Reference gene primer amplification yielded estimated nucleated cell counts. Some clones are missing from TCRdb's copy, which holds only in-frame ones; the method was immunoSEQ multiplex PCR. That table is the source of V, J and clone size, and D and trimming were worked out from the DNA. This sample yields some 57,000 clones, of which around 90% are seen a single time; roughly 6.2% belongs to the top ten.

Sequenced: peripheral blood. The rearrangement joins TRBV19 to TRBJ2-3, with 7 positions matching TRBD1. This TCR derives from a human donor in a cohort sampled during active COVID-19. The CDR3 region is CATGLPEGASTDTQYF. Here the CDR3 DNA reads TGTGCCACCGGGCTCCCCGAGGGGGCTAGCACAGATACGCAGTATTTT.